This record looks at one TCR beta chain sequence and its context. Antigen unknown. The source of the sample is a study of T cells in pancreatic ductal adenocarcinoma. The repertoire was sequenced with immunoSEQ multiplex PCR; TCRdb's copy has only in-frame clones and lacks some. The sample comprises about 97,000 clones, over 90% of which are singletons, and less than 4% rests with the top ten. General study results and limits: This surgical cohort overrepresents the minority presenting with early-stage disease. Blood had more productive templates and roughly 8-fold more unique clonotypes than tumor. Tumor-versus-blood clonality comparisons may be biased toward lower tumor diversity. Tumor and blood clonality did not differ significantly, about 0.1 versus 0.065.

Selected pancreatic ductal adenocarcinoma patients had undergone surgery without neoadjuvant therapy. The germline V and J ends were trimmed by 3 bases and 7 bases, with 13 bases remaining between them. CDR3 length equals 13 residues. V and J are TRBV5-3 and TRBJ2-5, with D possibly being TRBD1 (6 bases). TRBV5-3 is an open reading frame whose function is uncertain. Sequenced sample: PBMCs. This clonotype was obtained from a human donor with pancreatic ductal adenocarcinoma. Here the CDR3 reads CARSSGQSGTQYF. CDR3 nucleotide sequence: TGTGCCAGAAGCTCCGGACAGTCGGGGACCCAGTACTTC.